This note documents a single TCR beta chain sequence. The naive CD8 fraction comprised CD45RO-negative cells positively selected for CCR7 and excluded terminally differentiated effector memory CD45RA+ cells. Only in-frame clones appear in the TCRdb table, and some are missing; sequencing was by immunoSEQ multiplex PCR. The sample carries approximately 2,200,000 clones, roughly 91% recorded once. This sample is part of a study of shared clonotypes between healthy human individuals. Input material: naive CD8+ T cells from PBMCs. This clonotype was sampled from a man aged 18 to 35 in good health. Some clones in this sample may be carry-over from other donors' samples.

The CDR3 DNA sequence: TGTGCCAGCAGCATTCAGGGATCCTACGAGCAGTACTTC. This gives the protein CASSIQGSYEQYF. The chain has TRBV28 and TRBJ2-7; D perhaps matches TRBD1 (5 bases). CDR1 and CDR2 (germline): MDHEN, SYDVKM. Trimming took off 6 bases at V and 1 base at J, with 10 bases between the two ends. The CDR3 loop spans 13 amino acids.